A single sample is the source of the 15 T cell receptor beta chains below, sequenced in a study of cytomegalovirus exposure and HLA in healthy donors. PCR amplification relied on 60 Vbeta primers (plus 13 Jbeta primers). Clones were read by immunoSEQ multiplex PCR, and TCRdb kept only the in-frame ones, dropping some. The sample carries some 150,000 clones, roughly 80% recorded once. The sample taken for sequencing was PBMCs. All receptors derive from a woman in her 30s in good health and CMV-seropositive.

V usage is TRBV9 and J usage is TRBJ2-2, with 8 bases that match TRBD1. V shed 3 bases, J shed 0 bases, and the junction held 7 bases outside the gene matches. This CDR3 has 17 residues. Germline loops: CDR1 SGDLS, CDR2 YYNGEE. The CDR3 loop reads CASSARRDRTNTGELFF. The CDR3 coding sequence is TGTGCCAGCAGCGCACGACGGGACAGGACGAACACCGGGGAGCTGTTTTTT.

CDR3 sequence: CASSLTSGDQTQYF. The DNA of the CDR3 is TGTGCCAGCAGCCTGACTAGCGGGGACCAGACCCAGTACTTC. The chain employs TRBV5-6 and TRBJ2-5; 11 bases map to TRBD2. The V gene's germline CDR1 is SGHDT and CDR2 YYEEEE. The V and J ends lost 4 bases and 6 bases, in that order; junction bases with no gene match: 5. CDR3 length equals 14 residues.

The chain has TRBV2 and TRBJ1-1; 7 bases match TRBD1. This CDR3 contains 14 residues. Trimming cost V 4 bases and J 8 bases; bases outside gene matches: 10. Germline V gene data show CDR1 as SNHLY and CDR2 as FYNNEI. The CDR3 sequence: CASSGQGRGIEAFF. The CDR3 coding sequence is TGTGCCAGCAGTGGACAGGGAAGAGGAATCGAAGCTTTCTTT. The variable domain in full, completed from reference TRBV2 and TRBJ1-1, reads EPEVTQTPSHQVTQMGQEVILRCVPISNHLYFYWYRQILGQKVEFLVSFYNNEISEKSEIFDDQFSVERPDGSNFTLKIRSTKLEDSAMYFCASSGQGRGIEAFFGQGTRLTVV.

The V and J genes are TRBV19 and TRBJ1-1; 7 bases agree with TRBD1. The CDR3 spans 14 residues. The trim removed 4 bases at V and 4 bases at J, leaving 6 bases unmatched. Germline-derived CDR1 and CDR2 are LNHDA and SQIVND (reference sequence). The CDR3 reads CASSTTGKGTEAFF. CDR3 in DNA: TGTGCCAGTAGTACGACAGGGAAGGGCACTGAAGCTTTCTTT.

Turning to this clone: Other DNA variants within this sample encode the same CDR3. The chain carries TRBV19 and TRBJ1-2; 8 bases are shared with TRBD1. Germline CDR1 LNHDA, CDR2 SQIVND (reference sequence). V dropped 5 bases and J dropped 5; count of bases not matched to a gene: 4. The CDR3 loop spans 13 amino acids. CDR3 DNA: TGTGCCAGTAGTCTCCAGGGGGCGTATGGCTACACCTTC. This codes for CASSLQGAYGYTF.

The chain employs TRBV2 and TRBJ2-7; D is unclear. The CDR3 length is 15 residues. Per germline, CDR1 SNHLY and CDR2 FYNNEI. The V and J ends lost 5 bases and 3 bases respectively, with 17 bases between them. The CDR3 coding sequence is TGTGCCAGCAGTCCCCGTGGGTCCAGGCACTACGAGCAGTACTTC. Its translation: CASSPRGSRHYEQYF.

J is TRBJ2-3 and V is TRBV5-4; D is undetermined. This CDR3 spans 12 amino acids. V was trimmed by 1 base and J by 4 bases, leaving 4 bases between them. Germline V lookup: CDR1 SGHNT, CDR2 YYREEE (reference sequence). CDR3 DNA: TGTGCCAGCAGCTTGCCGGCAGATACGCAGTATTTT. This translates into CASSLPADTQYF.

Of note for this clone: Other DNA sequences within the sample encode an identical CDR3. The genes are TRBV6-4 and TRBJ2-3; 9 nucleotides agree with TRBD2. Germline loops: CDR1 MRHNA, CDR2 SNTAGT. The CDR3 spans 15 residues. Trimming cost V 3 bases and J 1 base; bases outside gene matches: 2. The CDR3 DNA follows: TGTGCCAGCAGTGAAGTAGCGGGGGGCACAGATACGCAGTATTTT. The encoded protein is CASSEVAGGTDTQYF.

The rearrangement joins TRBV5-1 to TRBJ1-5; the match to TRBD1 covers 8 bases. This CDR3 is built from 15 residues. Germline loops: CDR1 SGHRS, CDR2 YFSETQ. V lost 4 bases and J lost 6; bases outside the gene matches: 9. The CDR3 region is CASSRTTGGGQPQHF. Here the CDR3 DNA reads TGCGCCAGCAGCCGAACTACAGGGGGTGGTCAGCCCCAGCATTTT.

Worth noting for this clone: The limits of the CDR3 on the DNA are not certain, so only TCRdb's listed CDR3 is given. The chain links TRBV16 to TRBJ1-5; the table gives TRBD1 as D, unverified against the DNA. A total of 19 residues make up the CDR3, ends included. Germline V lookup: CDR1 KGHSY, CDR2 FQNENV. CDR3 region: CASSQSLTGLSLDNQPQHF.

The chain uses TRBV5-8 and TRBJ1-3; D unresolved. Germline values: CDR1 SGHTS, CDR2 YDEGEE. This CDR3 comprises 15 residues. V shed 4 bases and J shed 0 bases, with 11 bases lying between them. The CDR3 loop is CASSLSISSGNTIYF. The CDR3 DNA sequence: TGTGCCAGCAGCCTCTCTATAAGCTCTGGAAACACCATATATTTT.

The CDR3 region has the DNA TGTGCCAGCTCCCCTGGGGGACAATTCTACGAGCAGTACTTC. Protein product: CASSPGGQFYEQYF. The rearrangement uses TRBV18 and TRBJ2-7, with TRBD1 as a possible D gene (6 bases). This CDR3 comprises 14 residues. The V gene lost 6 bases and the J gene lost 3 bases, with 15 bases spanning the gap. Germline-derived CDR1 and CDR2 are KGHSH and LQKENI.

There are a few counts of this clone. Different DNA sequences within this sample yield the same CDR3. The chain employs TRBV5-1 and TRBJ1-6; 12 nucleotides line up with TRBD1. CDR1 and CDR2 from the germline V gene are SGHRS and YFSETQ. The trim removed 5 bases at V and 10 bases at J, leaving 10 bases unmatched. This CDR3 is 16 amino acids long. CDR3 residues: CASRDPRDRGRSPLHF. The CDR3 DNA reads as TGCGCCAGCAGAGATCCCCGGGACAGGGGGCGATCACCCCTCCACTTT.

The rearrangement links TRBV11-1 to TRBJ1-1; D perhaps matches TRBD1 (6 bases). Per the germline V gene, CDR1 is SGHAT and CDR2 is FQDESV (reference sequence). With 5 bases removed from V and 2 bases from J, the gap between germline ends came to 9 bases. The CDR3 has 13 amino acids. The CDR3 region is CASSTGPNTEAFF. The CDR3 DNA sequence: TGTGCCAGCAGCACAGGGCCCAACACTGAAGCTTTCTTT.

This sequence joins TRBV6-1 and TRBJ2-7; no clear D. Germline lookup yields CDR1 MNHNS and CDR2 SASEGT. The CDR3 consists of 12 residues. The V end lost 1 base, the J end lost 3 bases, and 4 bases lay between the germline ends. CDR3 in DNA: TGTGCCAGCAGTGAAGGCAGCTACGAGCAGTACTTC. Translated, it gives CASSEGSYEQYF.